One sample yielded the 25 T cell receptor beta chains listed below, sequenced in a study of shared T cell receptors in the human thymus (dated by TCRdb to about 2021). The library was generated by the immunoSEQ multiplex PCR assay. TCRdb's version of the immuneACCESS table is confined to in-frame rearrangements and falls short of the full clone set. An unresolved V gene accounts for under half of the shortfall where checked; the remainder is of unknown origin. The sample has hundreds of thousands of clones on record, around 89% of them singletons. The biggest ten clones account for 0.0085% to 0.012% of the sample. This sample also appeared in a second study, on human thymus T cells.

Sequencing was done on a sample of thymocytes. Every receptor here comes from a boy under three years old with a congenital heart defect. Donor details come from another sample of the same person, matched by shared clones.

V usage is TRBV30 and J usage is TRBJ2-5, with 9 bases fitting TRBD1. Germline assignment: CDR1 GTSNPN and CDR2 SVGIG (reference sequence). Losses at the gene ends were 5 bases for V and 1 base for J; bases not matched to a gene: 5. The CDR3 loop spans 14 amino acids. CDR3 amino acids: CAWRLQGAQETQYF. The DNA of the CDR3 is TGTGCCTGGCGCCTACAGGGGGCCCAAGAGACCCAGTACTTC.

The chain uses TRBV5-3 and TRBJ2-7; D might be TRBD1 (5 bases). TRBV5-3 belongs to the ORF category, with a function that is uncertain. The CDR3 length is 13 residues. V was cut by 3 bases and J by 5 bases, with 12 bases left in between. CDR3 sequence (DNA): TGTGCCAGAAGCTGGGGCCCAAGGCACGAGCAGTACTTC. Protein: CARSWGPRHEQYF.

The chain couples TRBV12-5 to TRBJ1-2; possible D gene TRBD1, 5 bases. V was cut by 4 bases and J by 3 bases, with 30 bases left in between. CDR1 is LGHNT and CDR2 is FRNRAP in the germline V gene. The CDR3 extends over 20 amino acids. This CDR3 is CASGSLTIRQGGNIDYGYTF. The CDR3 DNA reads as TGTGCTAGTGGTTCGTTAACCATAAGGCAGGGTGGTAATATTGACTATGGCTACACCTTC.

The chain's CDR3 is CASRVTGSLESSNQPQHF. The CDR3 region has the DNA TGTGCCAGCAGGGTGACAGGGTCTCTCGAAAGTAGCAATCAGCCCCAGCATTTT. The genes are TRBV28 and TRBJ1-5; TRBD1 matches 7 bases. The CDR3 runs 18 residues. Trimming removed 6 bases from V and 0 bases from J; junction bases left unmatched: 14. Germline V gene sequence: CDR1 MDHEN, CDR2 SYDVKM.

V gene TRBV15 combines with J gene TRBJ2-7; 9 positions agree with TRBD1. CDR1 is LNHNV, CDR2 YYDKDF, per germline (reference sequence). The CDR3 length is 16 residues. The V segment lost 3 bases and the J segment 4 bases; nucleotides outside the gene matches: 10. The CDR3 nucleotides read TGTGCCACCAGCAGGATGGGACAGGGTTTAATATACGAGCAGTACTTC. Its translation is CATSRMGQGLIYEQYF.

The genes are TRBV4-2 and TRBJ2-3; a possible D gene is TRBD1 (7 bases). The germline V gene has CDR1 LGHNA and CDR2 YNFKEQ. V lost 8 bases and J 3 bases, leaving 12 bases between the germline ends. The CDR3 spans 13 residues. The CDR3 region is CASWDSGTDTQYF. CDR3 sequence (DNA): TGTGCCAGCTGGGACAGCGGGACAGATACGCAGTATTTT.

The V call is TRBV14, the J call TRBJ2-2; TRBD2 matches at 7 bases. V was pared by 0 bases and J by 6 bases, with 16 bases of the junction left unmatched. The CDR3 runs to 19 residues. The germline V gene encodes CDR1 SGHDN and CDR2 FVKESK. As DNA, the CDR3 is TGTGCCAGCAGCCAAGATTCGGCTAGCGGCCGAGTACTAGCCGGGGAGCTGTTTTTT. It codes for CASSQDSASGRVLAGELFF.

The gene calls are TRBV28 and TRBJ2-1; the match to TRBD1 covers 7 bases. This CDR3 has 15 residues. Trimming at V came to 6 bases and at J to 10 bases, leaving 15 bases not matched to a gene. The V gene's germline CDR1 is MDHEN and CDR2 SYDVKM. In nucleotides, the CDR3 is TGTGCCAGCAGCCACCACGACAGGGTACAGGTCGAGCAGTTCTTC. As protein: CASSHHDRVQVEQFF. The entire variable domain, with the rest obtained from reference TRBV28 and TRBJ2-1, is as follows: DVKVTQSSRYLVKRTGEKVFLECVQDMDHENMFWYRQDPGLGLRLIYFSYDVKMKEKGDIPEGYSVSREKKERFSLILESASTNQTSMYLCASSHHDRVQVEQFFGPGTRLTVL.

J is TRBJ1-1 and V is TRBV15; possibly TRBD1 for D (5 bases). V lost 0 bases to trimming and J lost 4 bases, with 15 bases between them. The CDR3 runs 16 residues. Per the germline V gene, CDR1 is LNHNV and CDR2 is YYDKDF (reference sequence). CDR3 nucleotides: TGTGCCACCAGCAGAGATCTACCCCGGGGGTCCACTGAAGCTTTCTTT. Translated, it gives CATSRDLPRGSTEAFF. Full variable domain (outside the CDR3, taken from reference TRBV15 and TRBJ1-1): DAMVIQNPRYQVTQFGKPVTLSCSQTLNHNVMYWYQQKSSQAPKLLFHYYDKDFNNEADTPDNFQSRRPNTSFCFLDIRSPGLGDTAMYLCATSRDLPRGSTEAFFGQGTRLTVV.

This clone was seen only a few times. The V and J genes are TRBV6-5 and TRBJ1-2; no clear D. The V and J ends lost 0 bases and 8 bases respectively, with 13 bases between them. The length of the CDR3 is 14 residues. CDR1 and CDR2 from the germline V gene are MNHEY and SVGAGI. The DNA for the CDR3 is TGTGCCAGCAGTTACTCGCGGCGGCCGGGGGGCTACACCTTC. Its translation is CASSYSRRPGGYTF.

V gene TRBV15 combines with J gene TRBJ2-1; the match to TRBD2 covers 8 bases. The length of the CDR3 is 21 residues. V shed 8 bases, J shed 9 bases, and the junction held 33 bases outside the gene matches. CDR1 is LNHNV, CDR2 YYDKDF, per germline (reference sequence). CDR3 DNA: TGTGCCACCGAACTCGCAAGGACGGACACCCTTCTCGGGAGGGCCTTGGGTGAGCAGTTCTTC. Protein: CATELARTDTLLGRALGEQFF.

The chain has TRBV27 and TRBJ2-5, with 8 bases identical to TRBD1. Germline CDR1 MNHEY, CDR2 SMNVEV (reference sequence). The CDR3 covers 16 residues. The V gene end was trimmed by 3 bases and the J gene end by 3 bases; junction bases not matched to a gene: 9. CDR3 in amino acids: CASSLRGQGLEETQYF. The CDR3, as DNA: TGTGCCAGCAGTTTGCGTGGACAGGGATTGGAAGAGACCCAGTACTTC.

The rearrangement links TRBV25-1 to TRBJ2-7; D is unresolved. The CDR3 length is 15 residues. Germline CDR1 MGHDK, CDR2 SYGVNS. V was shortened by 10 bases and J by 3 bases, with 22 bases between the two germline ends. CDR3 nucleotides: TGTGCCACCTCCCCTCGGTCTTGGCAGGACTACGAGCAGTACTTC. It encodes CATSPRSWQDYEQYF.

This clone has a single count. The chain employs TRBV4-2 and TRBJ2-7; the D is unclear. The CDR3 spans 13 residues. Germline V gene data show CDR1 as LGHNA and CDR2 as YNFKEQ. Trimming pared 2 bases from V and 2 bases from J, leaving 7 bases between. CDR3 coding DNA: TGTGCCAGCAGCCAAAAGCTAGCCTACGAGCAGTACTTC. Protein product: CASSQKLAYEQYF.

This clone was seen a handful of times. CDR3 in amino acids: CASSWGQGPNSGNTIYF. DNA for the CDR3: TGCGCCAGCAGCTGGGGACAGGGCCCCAACTCTGGAAACACCATATATTTT. The V gene is TRBV5-1, the J gene TRBJ1-3, with 9 nucleotides matching TRBD1. After removal of 3 bases from V and 0 bases from J, the junction contained 7 bases not matched to a gene. Germline V gene lookup returns CDR1 SGHRS and CDR2 YFSETQ. The CDR3 is 17 residues long. The complete variable domain, with remaining parts taken from reference TRBV5-1 and TRBJ1-3, reads KAGVTQTPRYLIKTRGQQVTLSCSPISGHRSVSWYQQTPGQGLQFLFEYFSETQRNKGNFPGRFSGRQFSNSRSEMNVSTLELGDSALYLCASSWGQGPNSGNTIYFGEGSWLTVV.

This clone has only a few counts. The chain combines TRBV28 with TRBJ1-4; unclear D gene. Germline CDR1 is MDHEN and CDR2 is SYDVKM. Trimming took 6 bases from V and 0 from J, leaving 8 bases between them. This CDR3 has 14 amino acids. CDR3 protein: CASREGATNEKLFF. In nucleotides, the CDR3 is TGTGCCAGCAGAGAGGGAGCAACTAATGAAAAACTGTTTTTT.

The chain is built from TRBV10-3 and TRBJ2-1; TRBD2 matches 10 bases. The CDR3 spans 14 residues. V dropped 6 bases and J dropped 5; count of bases not matched to a gene: 4. Germline V CDR1 and CDR2: ENHRY, SYGVKD. In DNA, the CDR3 is TGTGCCATCAGCTCTAGCGGGAGAGACAATGAGCAGTTCTTC. Amino acid sequence: CAISSSGRDNEQFF.

The gene calls are TRBV11-3 and TRBJ2-2, with D maybe TRBD1 (6 bases). Germline CDR1 and CDR2: SGHNT and YENEEA. There are 15 residues in the CDR3. V was cut by 3 bases and J by 2 bases, with 10 bases left in between. CDR3 amino acids: CASSFGTINTGELFF. The DNA of the CDR3 is TGTGCCAGCAGCTTTGGGACAATAAACACCGGGGAGCTGTTTTTT.

J is TRBJ2-5 and V is TRBV29-1; perhaps TRBD2 as D (5 bases). Germline CDR1 and CDR2: SQVTM and ANQGSEA. Trimming stripped 5 bases from V and 1 base from J, with 17 bases between. This CDR3 is built from 15 residues. CDR3 DNA sequence: TGCAGCGTTTCTTTTCGAAGGACTTTCCAAGAGACCCAGTACTTC. This encodes CSVSFRRTFQETQYF.

This rearrangement joins TRBV6-1 to TRBJ2-7, with TRBD1 matching 7 bases. With 2 bases clipped from V and 7 bases from J, the junction kept 8 bases outside the gene matches. Germline lookup yields CDR1 MNHNS and CDR2 SASEGT. CDR3 size: 14 residues. The CDR3: CASSEQQGPREQYF. The CDR3 DNA follows: TGTGCCAGCAGTGAACAACAGGGGCCTAGGGAGCAGTACTTC.

This sequence joins TRBV28 and TRBJ2-7; TRBD2 matches at 10 bases. CDR1 and CDR2 (germline): MDHEN, SYDVKM. This CDR3 contains 15 residues. V gave up 3 bases and J gave up 4 bases; unmatched junction bases: 6. This CDR3 is CASSFPAGGSYEQYF. DNA for the CDR3: TGTGCCAGCAGTTTCCCAGCGGGAGGGTCGTACGAGCAGTACTTC.

Turning to this clone: Other DNA sequences in the sample encode the same CDR3. V gene TRBV20-1 combines with J gene TRBJ2-7; D is possibly TRBD1 (6 bases). Trimming pared 6 bases from V and 5 bases from J, leaving 11 bases between. Per the germline V gene, CDR1 is DFQATT and CDR2 is SNEGSKA (reference sequence). CDR3 size: 11 residues. The CDR3, as DNA: TGCAGTGCCTCCCAGGGGAACGAGCAGTACTTC. Its translation: CSASQGNEQYF.

The chain combines TRBV18 with TRBJ1-1; 8 nucleotides agree with TRBD1. The CDR3 is 14 amino acids. Losses at the gene ends were 6 bases for V and 0 bases for J; bases not matched to a gene: 3. The germline V gene encodes CDR1 KGHSH and CDR2 LQKENI. The DNA for the CDR3 is TGTGCCAGCTCGAGGGACAGGATGAACACTGAAGCTTTCTTT. It encodes CASSRDRMNTEAFF.

The rearrangement uses TRBV7-9 and TRBJ1-1; TRBD1 aligns across 8 bases. V dropped 1 base and J dropped 5; count of bases not matched to a gene: 12. Germline-derived CDR1 and CDR2 are SEHNR and FQNEAQ (reference sequence). This CDR3 region has 17 residues. The CDR3 loop reads CASSLGTGPPEGTEAFF. The DNA of the CDR3 is TGTGCCAGCAGCTTAGGGACAGGGCCCCCCGAGGGAACTGAAGCTTTCTTT.

CDR3 bases: TGTGCCAGCAAAACACGGCAGGGCGGCTACACCTTC. Its protein is CASKTRQGGYTF. The V and J genes are TRBV6-5 and TRBJ1-2; D might be TRBD1 (5 bases). Per germline, CDR1 MNHEY and CDR2 SVGAGI. This CDR3 has 12 residues. Trimming left V 7 bases short and J 8 bases short, with 14 bases between.